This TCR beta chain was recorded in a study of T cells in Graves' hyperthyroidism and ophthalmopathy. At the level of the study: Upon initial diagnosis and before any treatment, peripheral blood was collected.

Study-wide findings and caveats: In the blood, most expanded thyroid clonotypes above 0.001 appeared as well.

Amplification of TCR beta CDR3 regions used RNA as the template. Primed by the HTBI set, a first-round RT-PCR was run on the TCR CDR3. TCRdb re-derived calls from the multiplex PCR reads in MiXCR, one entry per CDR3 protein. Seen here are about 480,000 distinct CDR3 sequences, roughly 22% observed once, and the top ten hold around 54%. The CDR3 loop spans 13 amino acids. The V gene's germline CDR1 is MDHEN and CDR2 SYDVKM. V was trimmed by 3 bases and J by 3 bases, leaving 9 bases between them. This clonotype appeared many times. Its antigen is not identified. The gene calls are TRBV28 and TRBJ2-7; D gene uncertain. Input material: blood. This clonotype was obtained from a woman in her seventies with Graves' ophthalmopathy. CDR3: CASSLGRYYEQYF. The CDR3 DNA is TGTGCCAGCAGTTTGGGAAGGTACTACGAGCAGTACTTC.